Below are 15 T cell receptor beta chains sequenced from a single sample in a study of T cells in Graves' hyperthyroidism and ophthalmopathy. What was amplified from RNA transcripts were TCR beta CDR3 regions. The HTBI primer set served for first-round RT-PCR of the TCR CDR3. TCRdb analysed the multiplex PCR reads with MiXCR anew, one entry per CDR3 protein. The table includes approximately 570,000 distinct CDR3 sequences, 15% to 20% detected once. Material: blood. The receptors come from a man aged 40-49 years with Graves' ophthalmopathy.

This clonotype was seen repeatedly, ten times or more. This rearrangement joins TRBV3-1 to TRBJ1-6; D unresolved. The CDR3 contains 12 residues. In germline, CDR1 is LGHDT, CDR2 YNNKEL (reference sequence). The ends were cut back, 1 base at V and 10 bases at J, with 5 bases in the middle. The CDR3 sequence is CASSQGRSPLHF. The CDR3 bases are TGTGCCAGCAGCCAAGGTCGATCACCCCTCCACTTT.

V and J are TRBV20-1 and TRBJ1-5; D possibly corresponds to TRBD1 (5 bases). CDR1 is DFQATT and CDR2 is SNEGSKA in the germline V gene (reference sequence). This CDR3 spans 13 amino acids. V dropped 1 base and J dropped 6 bases, with 10 bases sitting between them. The CDR3 DNA sequence: TGCAGTGCTAGAGGGGGGGAAGGTCAGCCCCAGCATTTT. This translates into CSARGGEGQPQHF.

At least ten counts were recorded for this clonotype. This chain uses TRBV6-1 with TRBJ2-7; D uncertain. This CDR3 spans 12 amino acids. Between the trimmed V and J ends, which lost 2 bases and 5 bases, there was a span of 7 bases. Germline V gene sequence: CDR1 MNHNS, CDR2 SASEGT. The CDR3 nucleotides read TGTGCCAGCAGTGAACTAAGGAACGAGCAGTACTTC. Translated, it gives CASSELRNEQYF.

The chain joins TRBV28 to TRBJ2-2, with 10 bases fitting TRBD1. The CDR3 runs to 15 residues. In germline, CDR1 is MDHEN, CDR2 SYDVKM. V lost 7 bases and J lost 5; bases outside the gene matches: 7. DNA of the CDR3: TGTGCCAGCACCGACCGGGGACAGGGGACCGGGGAGCTGTTTTTT. The encoded protein is CASTDRGQGTGELFF.

V gene TRBV6-1 combines with J gene TRBJ1-5, with D possibly matching TRBD1 (6 bases). The CDR3 contains 15 residues. Trimming took 8 bases from V and 0 from J, leaving 14 bases between them. From germline, CDR1 is MNHNS and CDR2 SASEGT. CDR3 loop: CASGKHRDSNQPQHF. As DNA, the CDR3 is TGTGCCAGCGGAAAACACAGGGATAGCAATCAGCCCCAGCATTTT.

The chain uses TRBV6-1 and TRBJ1-3; TRBD1 is a possible D gene (6 bases). The germline V and J ends were trimmed by 6 bases and 4 bases, with 19 bases remaining between them. This CDR3 region has 16 residues. Germline lookup yields CDR1 MNHNS and CDR2 SASEGT. The CDR3 is CASSSTPGGWGNTIYF. The CDR3 bases are TGTGCCAGCAGCTCCACTCCCGGGGGCTGGGGAAACACCATATATTTT.

The sample holds a few counts of this clonotype. The chain is built from TRBV5-1 and TRBJ2-1, with D unresolved. CDR1 and CDR2 (germline): SGHRS, YFSETQ. This CDR3 contains 15 residues. V gave up 4 bases and J gave up 0 bases, with 11 bases separating them. CDR3 residues: CASSPTRSSYNEQFF. CDR3 nucleotides: TGCGCCAGCAGCCCAACACGGAGCTCCTACAATGAGCAGTTCTTC.

The J gene is TRBJ1-1, the V gene TRBV5-8; D is unresolved. V dropped 1 base and J dropped 5 bases, with 12 bases sitting between them. The V gene's germline CDR1 is SGHTS and CDR2 YDEGEE. The CDR3 is 14 amino acids. DNA of the CDR3: TGTGCCAGCAGCTTGTATGAGGGTTGGACTGAAGCTTTCTTT. Translated: CASSLYEGWTEAFF.

This clonotype showed up many times. The chain recombines TRBV11-1 with TRBJ2-5; tentatively, D is TRBD1 (5 bases). Germline CDR1 and CDR2: SGHAT and FQDESV (reference sequence). The CDR3 is 14 residues long. V was shortened by 3 bases and J by 0 bases, with 8 bases between the two germline ends. CDR3 nucleotide sequence: TGTGCCAGCAGCTTCAGGGTTTACCAAGAGACCCAGTACTTC. Amino acids: CASSFRVYQETQYF. Complete variable domain (other parts from reference TRBV11-1 and TRBJ2-5): EAEVAQSPRYKITEKSQAVAFWCDPISGHATLYWYRQILGQGPELLVQFQDESVVDDSQLPKDRFSAERLKGVDSTLKIQPAELGDSAMYLCASSFRVYQETQYFGPGTRLLVL.

For the CDR3, the DNA is TGCGCCAGCAGCCAAGATCGGGGAATGAACACTGAAGCTTTCTTT. Amino acid sequence: CASSQDRGMNTEAFF. The chain carries TRBV4-1 and TRBJ1-1; no clear D. The CDR3 has 15 residues. The V gene lost 0 bases and the J gene lost 0 bases, with 8 bases spanning the gap. From germline, CDR1 is MGHRA and CDR2 YSYEKL.

This clonotype was seen ten or more times. The V gene is TRBV10-3, the J gene TRBJ2-7, with no clear D. The V end was cut by 2 bases, the J end by 0 bases, with 11 bases between. Per germline, CDR1 ENHRY and CDR2 SYGVKD. The CDR3 extends over 15 amino acids. The CDR3 sequence: CAISEMTASSYEQYF. The CDR3 nucleotides read TGTGCCATCAGTGAGATGACGGCGAGCTCCTACGAGCAGTACTTC.

The chain is built from TRBV20-1 and TRBJ2-7; 9 bases are shared with TRBD2. This CDR3 contains 18 residues. With V trimmed by 0 bases and J by 7 bases, 19 bases remained unmatched. The germline CDR1 and CDR2 sequences are DFQATT and SNEGSKA (reference sequence). The CDR3 DNA reads TGCAGTGCTAGAGATTCTTGGTTGGTAGCGGGAGACGCGAGGGAGCAGTACTTC. Translated, it gives CSARDSWLVAGDAREQYF.

This clonotype was seen more than once but under ten times. The chain recombines TRBV12-3 or TRBV12-4 with TRBJ2-3; D is unresolved. Trimming stripped 5 bases from V and 1 base from J, with 13 bases between. This CDR3 is built from 15 residues. In nucleotides, the CDR3 is TGTGCCAGCAGTACTCTATCCAAGGGCACAGATACGCAGTATTTT. Translation: CASSTLSKGTDTQYF.

This clonotype was observed a handful of times. CDR3 amino acids: CASSRPPWTVTYEQYF. The DNA for the CDR3 is TGTGCCAGCAGTCGCCCCCCATGGACAGTAACCTACGAGCAGTACTTC. This chain connects TRBV6-1 to TRBJ2-7; D is possibly TRBD1 (6 bases). This CDR3 contains 16 residues. Between the trimmed V and J ends, which lost 5 bases and 2 bases, there was a span of 19 bases. Germline CDR1 reads MNHNS; CDR2 reads SASEGT.

The chain combines TRBV10-3 with TRBJ2-7; possible D gene TRBD2, 5 bases. The CDR3 consists of 13 residues. V was shortened by 7 bases and J by 6 bases, with 16 bases between the two germline ends. CDR1 and CDR2 (germline): ENHRY, SYGVKD. CDR3 region: CAIKNPGLGEQYF. For the CDR3, the DNA is TGTGCCATCAAGAACCCGGGGTTAGGCGAGCAGTACTTC.